A selection of T cell receptor beta chains follows, all from one sample in a study of T cells in Graves' hyperthyroidism and ophthalmopathy. In TCRdb, the multiplex PCR reads were re-called with MiXCR into one record per CDR3 protein. The table lists 400,000 to 600,000 distinct CDR3 sequences, about 16% of them singletons, with approximately 32% in the top ten. Specimen: blood. Receptors originate from a woman in her 30s with Graves' ophthalmopathy. Both conserved end residues are part of each CDR3. D genes are given only for firm matches. Not every row has a clone size; where given, it reads once, few, many or a size class.

V gene	D gene	clone size	J gene	CDR3 DNA	CDR3 protein
TRBV20-1	-	-	TRBJ2-5	TGCAGTGCTGTCCGGGACTCCCGGGAGACCCAGTACTTC	CSAVRDSRETQYF
TRBV20-1	TRBD1	many	TRBJ2-7	TGCAGTGCTAGAGACGGGACAGGGGGTTACGAGCAGTACTTC	CSARDGTGGYEQYF
TRBV7-2	-	-	TRBJ2-5	TGTGCCAGCAGCTACTCCCGGTCGGCGGGCGGAGAGACCCAGTACTTC	CASSYSRSAGGETQYF
TRBV7-2	TRBD1	few	TRBJ1-6	TGTGCCAGCAGCTTTCTCTCAGGGGGCTCCTATAATTCACCCCTCCACTTT	CASSFLSGGSYNSPLHF
TRBV19	TRBD1	many	TRBJ1-5	TGTGCCACCTCCGGGACAGGGGACCATCAGCCCCAGCATTTT	CATSGTGDHQPQHF
TRBV20-1	TRBD1	few	TRBJ1-6	TGCAGTGCATGGACAGGGGGTTCACCCCTCCACTTT	CSAWTGGSPLHF
TRBV2	-	many	TRBJ1-1	TGTGCCAGCACCCTAGACAGGTCAAACACTGAAGCTTTCTTT	CASTLDRSNTEAFF
TRBV3-1	TRBD1	few	TRBJ2-2	TGTGCCAGCAAAACAGGGGGCTACGGCACCGGGGAGCTGTTTTTT	CASKTGGYGTGELFF
TRBV6-1	-	-	TRBJ1-5	TGTGCCAGCAGTGAACCTGGGGGGCGAGGACAGCCCCAGCATTTT	CASSEPGGRGQPQHF
TRBV20-1	TRBD2	many	TRBJ2-7	TGCAGTGCGGAACGGACTAGCGGATGGGAGCAGTACTTC	CSAERTSGWEQYF
TRBV6-5	-	-	TRBJ2-3	TGTGCCAGCAGTTATCAGTGGGAAAGCACAGATACGCAGTATTTT	CASSYQWESTDTQYF
TRBV20-1	TRBD2	few	TRBJ2-2	TGCAGTGCTAGTGCGAGCGGGAGGGCGGGGGCCGGGGAGCTGTTTTTT	CSASASGRAGAGELFF
TRBV6-2/TRBV6-3	-	-	TRBJ1-3	TGTGCCAGCAGTTTCGCAGGGGACTCTGGAAACACCATATATTTT	CASSFAGDSGNTIYF
TRBV7-3	-	-	TRBJ2-1	TGTGCCAGCAGCTTAGACCCGTCGACCTACAATGAGCAGTTCTTC	CASSLDPSTYNEQFF
TRBV14	-	many	TRBJ2-1	TGTGCCAGCAGCCAAGATTTCGGGGGAGGAGCCTACAATGAGCAGTTCTTC	CASSQDFGGGAYNEQFF